This T cell receptor (beta chain) was found in a study of shared clonotypes between healthy human individuals. Study observations and caveats: Donor scarcity curtailed the genetic and exposure-history diversity represented herein. Richness estimates generally favored naive over memory subsets.

Note on this clone: Its antigen is as yet unknown.

V was trimmed by 1 base and J by 2 bases, leaving 14 bases between them. This CDR3 region has 16 residues. Germline V gives CDR1 SGHRS, CDR2 YFSETQ. Assay used: immunoSEQ multiplex PCR; TCRdb lists only in-frame clones, some missing. Of over 1.4 million clones listed, roughly 95% are singletons. Material for sequencing was naive CD4+ T cells sorted from blood. The sample's subset: CD45RA+ positively selected. This sequence was found in a man under 40 in good health. V is TRBV5-1 and J is TRBJ2-3; TRBD2 might be the D (6 bases). CDR3: CASSLISAGTTDTQYF. CDR3 nucleotide sequence: TGCGCCAGCAGCTTGATATCCGCGGGAACCACAGATACGCAGTATTTT.